The clone carrying this TCR beta chain was seen ten or more times. This sample was taken from a study of OX40 agonist ivuxolimab in advanced cancers. Study as a whole: The patients got ivuxolimab, which is an agonistic anti-OX40 (CD134) antibody.

Samples of blood were obtained at baseline, on cycle 4 day 1, and on cycle 7 day 1. Assay used: immunoSEQ multiplex PCR; TCRdb lists only in-frame clones, some missing. Of approximately 67,000 clones detected, 80% appear once; the ten largest clones hold 8.2%. The specimen comprised CD4+ or CD8+ T cells sorted from blood, sampled in a trial of the OX40 agonist ivuxolimab. The TCR comes from an adult with an advanced solid tumor such as melanoma, head and neck, liver or kidney cancer.

CDR3 loop: CASSDTLAGNYEQYF. The CDR3 DNA reads as TGCGCCAGCAGTGATACGCTAGCGGGTAACTACGAGCAGTACTTC. The rearrangement joins TRBV10-2 to TRBJ2-7, with 8 bases matching TRBD2. Germline values: CDR1 WSHSY, CDR2 SAAADI. Unmatched junction bases numbered 7, after V lost 3 bases and J lost 3 bases. This CDR3 has 15 amino acids.